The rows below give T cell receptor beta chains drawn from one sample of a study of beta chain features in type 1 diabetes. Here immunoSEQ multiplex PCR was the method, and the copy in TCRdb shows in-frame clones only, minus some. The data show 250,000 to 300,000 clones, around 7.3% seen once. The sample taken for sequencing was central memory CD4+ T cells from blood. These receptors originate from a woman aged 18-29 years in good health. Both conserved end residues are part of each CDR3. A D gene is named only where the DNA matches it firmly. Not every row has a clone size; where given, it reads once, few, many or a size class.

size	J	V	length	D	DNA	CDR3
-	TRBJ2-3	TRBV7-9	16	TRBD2	TGTGCCAGCAGCTCGTGGGTACGGGGGGACCGGGATACGCAGTATTTT	CASSSWVRGDRDTQYF
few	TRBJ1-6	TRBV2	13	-	TGTGCCAGCATACTCGCAGGGAATTCACCCCTCCACTTT	CASILAGNSPLHF
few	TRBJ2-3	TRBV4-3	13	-	TGCGCCAGCAGCCAAGTGGGGTGGGATACGCAGTATTTT	CASSQVGWDTQYF
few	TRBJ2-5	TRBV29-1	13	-	TGCAGCGTGATGACCGGGGGTGGGGAGACCCAGTACTTC	CSVMTGGGETQYF
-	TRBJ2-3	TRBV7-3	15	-	TGTGCCAGCAGCCCTACTGGGGTCCGGACAGATACGCAGTATTTT	CASSPTGVRTDTQYF
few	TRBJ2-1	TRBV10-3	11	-	TGTGCCATCAGCTGGGAAAATGAGCAGTTCTTC	CAISWENEQFF
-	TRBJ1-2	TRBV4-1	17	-	TGCGCCAGCAGCCAAGAAAGGAGGACTGGGATTAACTATGGCTACACCTTC	CASSQERRTGINYGYTF
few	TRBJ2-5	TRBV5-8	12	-	TGTGCCAGCAGCCCACGTACGGAGACCCAGTACTTC	CASSPRTETQYF
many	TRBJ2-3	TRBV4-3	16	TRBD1	TGCGCCAGCAGCCCGGAAGTGACAGGGGGCTTGAATACGCAGTATTTT	CASSPEVTGGLNTQYF
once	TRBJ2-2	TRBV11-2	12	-	TGTGCCAGCAGCTACGACACCGGGGAGCTGTTTTTT	CASSYDTGELFF
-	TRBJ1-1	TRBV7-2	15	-	TGTGCCAGCAGCCTCTTTTGGGGGGCGGACACTGAAGCTTTCTTT	CASSLFWGADTEAFF
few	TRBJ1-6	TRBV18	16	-	TGTGCCAGCTCGCCCAAGTTTCCCGACTCGGGCTCACCCCTCCACTTT	CASSPKFPDSGSPLHF
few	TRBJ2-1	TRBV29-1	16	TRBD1	TGCAGCGCCCTAACAGGGGCCCTTTCCTCCTACAATGAGCAGTTCTTC	CSALTGALSSYNEQFF
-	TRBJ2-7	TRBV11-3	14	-	TGTGCCAGCAGTAAAGAGGCCAGGGCCTACGAGCAGTACTTC	CASSKEARAYEQYF
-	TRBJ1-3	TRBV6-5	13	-	TGTGCCAGCAGTCGGACGGAGGGAAACACCATATATTTT	CASSRTEGNTIYF
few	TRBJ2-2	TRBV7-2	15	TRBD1	TGTGCCAGCAGCTCTCAGGGGGCGACCACCGGGGAGCTGTTTTTT	CASSSQGATTGELFF
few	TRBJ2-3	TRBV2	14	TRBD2	TGTGCCAGCAGGGCTAGCGGTGGGACAGATACGCAGTATTTT	CASRASGGTDTQYF
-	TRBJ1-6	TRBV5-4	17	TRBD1	TGTGCCAGCAGCTGGGGGGCCGGGACAGGGATTAATTCACCCCTCCACTTT	CASSWGAGTGINSPLHF
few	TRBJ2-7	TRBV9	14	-	TGTGCCAGCAGCCCCAAGGAGGGGCTCTACGAGCAGTACTTC	CASSPKEGLYEQYF
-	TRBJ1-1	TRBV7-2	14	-	TGTGCCAGCAGCCAGACAGCCCCGAACACTGAAGCTTTCTTT	CASSQTAPNTEAFF
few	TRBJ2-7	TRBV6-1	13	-	TGTGCCAGCAGCCTCGAGGGGGGGGACGAGCAGTACTTC	CASSLEGGDEQYF
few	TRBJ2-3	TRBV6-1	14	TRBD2	TGTGCCACCACCGGGACTAGCGGGAGGGATACGCAGTATTTT	CATTGTSGRDTQYF
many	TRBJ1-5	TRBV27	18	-	TGTGCCAGCAGTTTTATCCGCGTCCAGCCGATTACCTTTCGGCCCCAGCATTTT	CASSFIRVQPITFRPQHF
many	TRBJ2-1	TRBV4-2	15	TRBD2	TGTGCCAGCAGCCGAGGGACTAGCGGGATATATGAGCAGTTCTTC	CASSRGTSGIYEQFF
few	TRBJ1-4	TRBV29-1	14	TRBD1	TGCAGCGCACTCCCCGGGACAGGGCCTGAAAAACTGTTTTTT	CSALPGTGPEKLFF